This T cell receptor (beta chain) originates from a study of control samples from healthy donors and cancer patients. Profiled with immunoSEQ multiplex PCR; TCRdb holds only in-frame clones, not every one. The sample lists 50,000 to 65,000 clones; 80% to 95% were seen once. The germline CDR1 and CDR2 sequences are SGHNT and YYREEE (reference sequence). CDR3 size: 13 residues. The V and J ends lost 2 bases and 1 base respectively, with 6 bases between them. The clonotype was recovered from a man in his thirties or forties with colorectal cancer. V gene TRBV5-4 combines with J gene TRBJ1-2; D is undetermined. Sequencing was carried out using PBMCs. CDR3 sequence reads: CASSFEGNYGYTF. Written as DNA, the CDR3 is TGTGCCAGCAGCTTCGAAGGTAACTATGGCTACACCTTC.